The rows below give T cell receptor beta chains drawn from one sample of a study of blood T cell repertoires in COVID-19. TCRdb keeps only in-frame clones here, not all; method: immunoSEQ multiplex PCR. The sample records some 150,000 clones, 79% being singletons. Sequenced input: peripheral blood. Source of these receptors: a woman aged 70-85 years with COVID-19, enrolled during active disease. CDR3s include the opening cysteine and the closing phenylalanine or tryptophan. D genes are given only for firm matches. Clone size is stated in some rows and not others, as once, few, many or a class when expanded.

TRBV3-1/TRBV3-2	-	TRBD2	TRBJ2-3	CASSQDLWRGGADTQYF	TGTGCCAGCAGCCAAGATCTCTGGCGGGGGGGTGCAGATACGCAGTATTTT
TRBV19	once	-	TRBJ1-1	CASQWFAEAFF	TGTGCCAGCCAGTGGTTTGCTGAAGCTTTCTTT
TRBV27	-	TRBD1	TRBJ2-1	CASRDRVNNEQFF	TGTGCCAGCCGGGACAGGGTCAACAATGAGCAGTTCTTC
TRBV7-9	-	TRBD2	TRBJ2-2	CASSSPGLAGGQGELFF	TGTGCCAGCAGCTCTCCCGGACTAGCGGGGGGGCAAGGGGAGCTGTTTTTT
TRBV19	-	-	TRBJ1-2	CASSETGKRGYTF	TGTGCCAGTAGTGAAACAGGGAAGAGGGGCTACACCTTC
TRBV5-1	-	TRBD2	TRBJ2-3	CASSSLAGGVADTQYF	TGCGCCAGCAGCTCACTAGCGGGGGGCGTAGCAGATACGCAGTATTTT
TRBV11-1	-	-	TRBJ1-2	CASSPMRGQDGYTF	TGTGCCAGCAGCCCTATGAGAGGACAAGATGGCTACACCTTC
TRBV19	few	-	TRBJ2-1	CASSGRGVPGEQFF	TGTGCCAGTAGCGGCAGGGGTGTACCCGGTGAGCAGTTCTTC
TRBV4-1	-	-	TRBJ1-3	CASSQDRGSGNTIYF	TGCGCCAGCAGCCAGGATCGAGGCTCTGGAAACACCATATATTTT
TRBV10-3	-	-	TRBJ1-4	CAISTGSNEKLFF	TGTGCCATCAGCACAGGGAGTAATGAAAAACTGTTTTTT
TRBV24-1	-	TRBD1	TRBJ1-5	CATSDSPGQGSNQPQHF	TGTGCCACCAGTGACTCCCCAGGACAGGGAAGCAATCAGCCCCAGCATTTT
TRBV19	-	TRBD1	TRBJ2-2	CASTPGQGYTGELFF	TGTGCCAGTACTCCGGGACAGGGGTACACCGGGGAGCTGTTTTTT
TRBV29-1	-	TRBD1	TRBJ1-1	CSARRDRGTEAFF	TGCAGCGCGAGACGGGACAGGGGCACTGAAGCTTTCTTT
TRBV27	few	-	TRBJ1-1	CASSQQKNTEAFF	TGTGCCAGCAGCCAACAAAAGAACACTGAAGCTTTCTTT
TRBV11-3	once	-	TRBJ1-1	CASSLAGGVSTEAFF	TGTGCCAGCAGCTTAGCCGGGGGTGTGAGCACTGAAGCTTTCTTT
TRBV3-1/TRBV3-2	-	-	TRBJ1-3	CASSHTGPAGNTIYF	TGTGCCAGCAGCCACACAGGGCCGGCTGGAAACACCATATATTTT
TRBV19	few	TRBD1	TRBJ1-5	CASRPGRTGGSGQPQHF	TGTGCCAGTAGACCCGGAAGGACAGGGGGATCCGGACAGCCCCAGCATTTT
TRBV5-1	-	-	TRBJ1-2	CASSLVSGPNYGYTF	TGCGCCAGCAGCTTGGTCTCAGGGCCTAACTATGGCTACACCTTC
TRBV6-6	-	-	TRBJ1-1	CASRAHGVGMNTEAFF	TGTGCCAGCAGAGCTCACGGGGTGGGGATGAACACTGAAGCTTTCTTT
TRBV21-1	once	-	TRBJ2-7	CASSNLGQALLCEQYF	TGTGCCAGCAGCAATCTCGGACAGGCCCTACTTTGCGAGCAGTACTTC
TRBV30	few	TRBD1	TRBJ1-1	CAWSRPGGWNTEAFF	TGTGCCTGGAGTAGGCCAGGGGGCTGGAACACTGAAGCTTTCTTT
TRBV6-5	-	-	TRBJ2-7	CASGPPGSYEQYF	TGTGCCAGCGGACCCCCGGGGTCCTACGAGCAGTACTTC
TRBV6-5	-	-	TRBJ1-6	CASSGFNSPLHF	TGTGCCAGCTCGGGGTTTAATTCACCCCTCCACTTT
TRBV19	-	-	TRBJ1-2	CASQDTDGYTF	TGTGCCAGCCAAGACACAGATGGCTACACCTTC
TRBV7-9	-	-	TRBJ1-1	CASSLITEAFF	TGTGCCAGCAGTCTAATCACTGAAGCTTTCTTT
TRBV11-2	-	-	TRBJ2-7	CASSGGPGLTYEQYF	TGTGCCAGCAGCGGCGGACCGGGACTTACCTACGAGCAGTACTTC
TRBV5-6	-	-	TRBJ2-7	CASSLGRGLYEQYF	TGTGCCAGCAGCCTCGGGAGGGGGCTCTACGAGCAGTACTTC
TRBV11-2	-	TRBD1	TRBJ1-2	CASSGQGAGYGYTF	TGTGCCAGCAGCGGACAGGGGGCTGGCTATGGCTACACCTTC
TRBV3-1/TRBV3-2	-	TRBD1	TRBJ2-7	CASSQGAAGGSYEQYF	TGTGCCAGCAGCCAAGGAGCGGCAGGGGGTTCCTACGAGCAGTACTTC
TRBV3-1/TRBV3-2	few	TRBD2	TRBJ2-3	CASSHLAGGLLGQYF	TGTGCCAGCAGCCACTTAGCGGGGGGCCTTTTAGGGCAGTATTTT
TRBV5-6	-	TRBD1	TRBJ1-2	CASSIRDSLSYTF	TGTGCCAGCAGCATCCGGGACAGTCTAAGCTACACCTTC
TRBV5-1	few	TRBD1	TRBJ1-2	CASGLSPGQGDYGYTF	TGCGCCAGCGGCCTCTCCCCCGGACAGGGTGACTATGGCTACACCTTC
TRBV6-6	-	-	TRBJ1-1	CASSYSQGQWTEAFF	TGTGCCAGCAGTTACTCGCAGGGGCAATGGACTGAAGCTTTCTTT
TRBV7-9	-	-	TRBJ1-4	CASSLVPRKDEKLFF	TGTGCCAGCAGCTTAGTGCCCAGGAAGGATGAAAAACTGTTTTTT
TRBV6-5	once	TRBD1	TRBJ2-7	CASSYSGGPYEQYF	TGTGCCAGCAGTTACTCAGGGGGCCCCTACGAGCAGTACTTC
TRBV3-1/TRBV3-2	-	-	TRBJ2-7	CASSQNPGGGYEQYF	TGTGCCAGCAGCCAAAACCCGGGGGGCGGGTACGAGCAGTACTTC
TRBV29-1	-	-	TRBJ1-1	CSATVDTEAFF	TGCAGCGCTACGGTCGATACTGAAGCTTTCTTT
TRBV11-3	-	TRBD1	TRBJ2-1	CASAGGGQGGDEQFF	TGTGCCAGCGCCGGGGGTGGACAGGGGGGCGATGAGCAGTTCTTC
TRBV28	-	TRBD1	TRBJ2-1	CASSSGTGLNEQFF	TGTGCCAGCAGTTCCGGGACAGGACTCAATGAGCAGTTCTTC
TRBV7-9	-	-	TRBJ1-3	CASRRDRNTIYF	TGTGCCAGCAGGAGGGATCGAAACACCATATATTTT
TRBV6-6	-	TRBD2	TRBJ2-5	CASSPGTSGAETQYF	TGTGCCAGCAGTCCCGGGACTAGCGGGGCGGAGACCCAGTACTTC
TRBV9	-	TRBD1	TRBJ1-2	CASSAGGQANYGYTF	TGTGCCAGCAGCGCAGGGGGACAGGCAAACTATGGCTACACCTTC
TRBV5-6	-	TRBD1	TRBJ2-7	CASSPRDSYYEQYF	TGTGCCAGCAGCCCGAGGGACAGCTACTACGAGCAGTACTTC
TRBV29-1	once	TRBD1	TRBJ1-1	CSVEPRQGGMAFF	TGCAGCGTTGAACCGCGACAGGGGGGAATGGCTTTCTTT
TRBV12-5	-	TRBD2	TRBJ2-1	CASGFGTWTSGGDNEQFF	TGTGCTAGTGGTTTTGGCACCTGGACTAGCGGGGGTGACAATGAGCAGTTCTTC
TRBV2	-	TRBD2	TRBJ2-1	CASSTIRTSGGANEQFF	TGTGCCAGCAGTACCATAAGGACTAGCGGGGGGGCTAATGAGCAGTTCTTC
TRBV6-4	-	TRBD1	TRBJ1-2	CASSEWGGTGIGYTF	TGTGCCAGCAGTGAATGGGGGGGGACAGGGATCGGCTACACCTTC
TRBV5-6	-	TRBD2	TRBJ2-1	CASSDGLAGAEQFF	TGTGCCAGCAGCGACGGACTAGCGGGGGCTGAGCAGTTCTTC
TRBV7-6	-	-	TRBJ2-6	CASSLSRSTGWAPGANVLTF	TGTGCCAGCAGCCTAAGTCGGTCCACAGGGTGGGCCCCTGGGGCCAACGTCCTGACTTTC
TRBV18	once	TRBD2	TRBJ2-1	CASSQRGGYNEQFF	TGTGCCAGCTCTCAGCGGGGGGGCTACAATGAGCAGTTCTTC
TRBV5-1	once	-	TRBJ1-2	CASSWSGEGNGYTF	TGCGCCAGCAGTTGGAGTGGGGAGGGGAATGGCTACACCTTC
TRBV2	-	TRBD1	TRBJ2-7	CASSERTGRSSYEQYF	TGTGCCAGCAGTGAAAGGACAGGGAGGAGCTCCTACGAGCAGTACTTC
TRBV5-6	-	-	TRBJ2-7	CASSATGPYEQYF	TGTGCCAGCAGCGCGACAGGTCCCTACGAGCAGTACTTC
TRBV12-3/TRBV12-4	-	-	TRBJ1-6	CASRGRDNSPLHF	TGTGCCAGCAGGGGCAGGGATAATTCACCCCTCCACTTT